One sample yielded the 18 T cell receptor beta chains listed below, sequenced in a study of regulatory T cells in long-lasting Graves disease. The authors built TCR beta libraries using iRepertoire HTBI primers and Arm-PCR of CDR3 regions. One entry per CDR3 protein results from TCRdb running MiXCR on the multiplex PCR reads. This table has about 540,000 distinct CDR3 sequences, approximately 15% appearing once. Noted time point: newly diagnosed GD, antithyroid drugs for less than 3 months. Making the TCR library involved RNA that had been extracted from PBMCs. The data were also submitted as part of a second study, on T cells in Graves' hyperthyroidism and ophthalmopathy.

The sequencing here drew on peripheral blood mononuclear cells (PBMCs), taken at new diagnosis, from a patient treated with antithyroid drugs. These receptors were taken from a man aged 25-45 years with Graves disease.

CDR3 in DNA: TGCAGCGTTTACGAGGGTTCCTACAATGAGCAGTTCTTC. Residues: CSVYEGSYNEQFF. The chain links TRBV29-1 to TRBJ2-1; tentative D call: TRBD2 (5 bases). This CDR3 comprises 13 residues. CDR1 is SQVTM, CDR2 ANQGSEA, per germline. V was clipped by 5 bases and J by 1 base, with 9 bases between them.

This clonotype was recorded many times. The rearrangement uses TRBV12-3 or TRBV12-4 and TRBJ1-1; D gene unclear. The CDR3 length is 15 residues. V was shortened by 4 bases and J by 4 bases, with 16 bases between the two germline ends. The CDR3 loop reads CASSSSPSLRTEAFF. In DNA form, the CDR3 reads TGTGCCAGCAGTTCTTCCCCAAGCCTTCGCACTGAAGCTTTCTTT.

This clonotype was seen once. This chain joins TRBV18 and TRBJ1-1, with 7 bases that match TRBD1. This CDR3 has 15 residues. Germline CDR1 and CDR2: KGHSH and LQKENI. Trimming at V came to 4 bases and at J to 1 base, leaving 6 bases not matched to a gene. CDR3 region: CASSLRDSTNTEAFF. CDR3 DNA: TGTGCCAGCTCACTCCGGGACAGCACGAACACTGAAGCTTTCTTT.

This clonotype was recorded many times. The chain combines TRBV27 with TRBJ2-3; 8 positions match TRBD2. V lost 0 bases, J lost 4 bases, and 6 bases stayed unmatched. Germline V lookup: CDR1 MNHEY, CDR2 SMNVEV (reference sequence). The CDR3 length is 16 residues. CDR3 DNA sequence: TGTGCCAGCAGTTTATCAGGGACTAGGGACCCAGATACGCAGTATTTT. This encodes CASSLSGTRDPDTQYF.

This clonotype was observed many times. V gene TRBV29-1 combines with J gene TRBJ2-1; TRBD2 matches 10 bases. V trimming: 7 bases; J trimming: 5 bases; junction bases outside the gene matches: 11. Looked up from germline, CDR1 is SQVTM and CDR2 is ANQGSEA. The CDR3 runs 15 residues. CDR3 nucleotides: TGCAGCGGGGTCCCCGCGGGACTAGCGAACAATGAGCAGTTCTTC. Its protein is CSGVPAGLANNEQFF.

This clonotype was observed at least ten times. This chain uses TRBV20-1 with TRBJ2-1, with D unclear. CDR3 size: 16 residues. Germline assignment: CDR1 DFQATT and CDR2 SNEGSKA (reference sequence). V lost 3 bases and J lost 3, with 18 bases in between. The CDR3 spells CSASDLSLLLYNEQFF. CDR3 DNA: TGCAGTGCTAGCGACCTCTCCCTGTTACTCTACAATGAGCAGTTCTTC.

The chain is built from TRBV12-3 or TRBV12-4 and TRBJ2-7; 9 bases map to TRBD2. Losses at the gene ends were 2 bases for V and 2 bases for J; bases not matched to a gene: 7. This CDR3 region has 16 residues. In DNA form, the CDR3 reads TGTGCCAGCAGTTTATTAGCTAGCGGGACCCCCTACGAGCAGTACTTC. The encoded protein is CASSLLASGTPYEQYF.

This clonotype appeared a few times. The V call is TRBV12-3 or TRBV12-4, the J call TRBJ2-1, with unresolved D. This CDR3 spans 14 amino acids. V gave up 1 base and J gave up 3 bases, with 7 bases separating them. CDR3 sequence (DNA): TGTGCCAGCAGTTTAGTACAGCACTACAATGAGCAGTTCTTC. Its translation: CASSLVQHYNEQFF.

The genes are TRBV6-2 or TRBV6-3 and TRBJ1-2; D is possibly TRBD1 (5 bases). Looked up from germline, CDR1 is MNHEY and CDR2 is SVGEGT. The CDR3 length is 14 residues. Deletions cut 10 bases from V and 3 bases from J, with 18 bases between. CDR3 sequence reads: CATSSRGSDYGYTF. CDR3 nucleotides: TGTGCCACCTCGAGTAGGGGTTCCGACTATGGCTACACCTTC.

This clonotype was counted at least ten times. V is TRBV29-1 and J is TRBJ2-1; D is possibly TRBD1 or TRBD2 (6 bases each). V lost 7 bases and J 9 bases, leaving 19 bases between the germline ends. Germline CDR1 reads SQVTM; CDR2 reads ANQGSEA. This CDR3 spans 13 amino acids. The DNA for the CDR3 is TGCAGCGCTGAGTGGAGGGCCAGGGGTGAGCAGTTCTTC. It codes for CSAEWRARGEQFF.

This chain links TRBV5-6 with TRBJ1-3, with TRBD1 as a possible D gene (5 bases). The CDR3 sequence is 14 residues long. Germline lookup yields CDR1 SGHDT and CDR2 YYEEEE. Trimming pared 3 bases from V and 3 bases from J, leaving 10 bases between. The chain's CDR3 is CASSSPGLGNTIYF. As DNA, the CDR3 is TGTGCCAGCAGCTCGCCGGGGCTTGGAAACACCATATATTTT.

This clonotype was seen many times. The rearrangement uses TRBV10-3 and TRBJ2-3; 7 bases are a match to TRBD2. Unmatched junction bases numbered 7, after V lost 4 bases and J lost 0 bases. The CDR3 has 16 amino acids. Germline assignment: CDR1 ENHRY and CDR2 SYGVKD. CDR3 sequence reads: CAISAPGLSSTDTQYF. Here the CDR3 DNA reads TGTGCCATCAGTGCGCCGGGACTATCGAGCACAGATACGCAGTATTTT.

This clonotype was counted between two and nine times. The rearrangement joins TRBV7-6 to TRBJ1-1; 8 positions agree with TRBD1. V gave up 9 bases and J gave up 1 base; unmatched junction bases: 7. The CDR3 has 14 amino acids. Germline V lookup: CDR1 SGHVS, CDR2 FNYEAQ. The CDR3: CASIQDRANTEAFF. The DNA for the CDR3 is TGTGCCAGTATACAGGACAGGGCGAACACTGAAGCTTTCTTT.

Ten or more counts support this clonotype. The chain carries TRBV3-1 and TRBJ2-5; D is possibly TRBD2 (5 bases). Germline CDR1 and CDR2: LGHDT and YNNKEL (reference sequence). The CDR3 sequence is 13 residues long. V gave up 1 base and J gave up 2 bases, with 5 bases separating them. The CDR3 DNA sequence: TGTGCCAGCAGCCAAGGGACTCAAGAGACCCAGTACTTC. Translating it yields CASSQGTQETQYF.

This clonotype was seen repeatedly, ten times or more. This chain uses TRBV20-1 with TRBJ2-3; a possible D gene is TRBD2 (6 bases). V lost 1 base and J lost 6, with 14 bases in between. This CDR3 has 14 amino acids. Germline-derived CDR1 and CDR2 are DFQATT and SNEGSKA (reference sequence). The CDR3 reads CSARVGGAGDTQYF. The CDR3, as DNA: TGCAGTGCTAGAGTGGGTGGGGCGGGGGATACGCAGTATTTT.

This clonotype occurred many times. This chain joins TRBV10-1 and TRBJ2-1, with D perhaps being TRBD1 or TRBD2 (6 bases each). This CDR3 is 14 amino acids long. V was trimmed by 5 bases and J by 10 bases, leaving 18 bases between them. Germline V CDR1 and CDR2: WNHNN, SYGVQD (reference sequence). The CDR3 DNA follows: TGCGCCAGCAGTAGTAGGGACGGGGGCGGCGAGCAGTTCTTC. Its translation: CASSSRDGGGEQFF.

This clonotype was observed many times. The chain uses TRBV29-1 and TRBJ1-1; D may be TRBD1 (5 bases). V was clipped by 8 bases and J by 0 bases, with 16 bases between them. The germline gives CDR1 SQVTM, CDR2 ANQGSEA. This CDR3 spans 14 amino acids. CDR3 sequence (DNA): TGCAGCTCTCAGACAGATCGGATGAACACTGAAGCTTTCTTT. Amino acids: CSSQTDRMNTEAFF.

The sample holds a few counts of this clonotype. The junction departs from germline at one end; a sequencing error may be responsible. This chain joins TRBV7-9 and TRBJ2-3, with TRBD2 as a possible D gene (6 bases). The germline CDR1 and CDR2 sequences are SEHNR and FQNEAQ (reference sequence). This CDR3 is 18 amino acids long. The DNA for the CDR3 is TGCGCCAGCAGCCCTCCTGGTGGAGCGGGCCTTAGCACAGATACGCAGTATTTT. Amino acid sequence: CASSPPGGAGLSTDTQYF.